What follows describes a single T cell receptor (beta chain). Its target is unknown. Version v3.0 of the immunoSEQ assay was performed at survey level. This table comes from immunoSEQ multiplex PCR, and its TCRdb copy is limited to in-frame clones, with some not included. The table shows roughly 25,000 clones, with roughly 85% occurring only once. The data stem from a study of long-term antiretroviral therapy in people with HIV. Study-wide results and caveats: Clonal expansions arising prior to ART prevailed in the repertoire at every time point. Despite increasing after ART, diversity remained lower than that of transplant donor controls. When set beside controls, HIV repertoires had CDR3 length ranges that were narrower.

This CDR3 comprises 12 residues. Germline V gene data show CDR1 as LNHDA and CDR2 as SQIVND (reference sequence). V was clipped by 5 bases and J by 5 bases, with 9 bases between them. Every HIV-positive participant received treatment in the United States. The source is a man aged 40-49 years with HIV. The genes are TRBV19 and TRBJ1-1; weak D call: TRBD1 (5 bases). The sample consisted of unsorted PBMCs, taken 2.3 years after starting antiretroviral therapy. The CDR3 nucleotides are TGTGCCAGTAGTCAGGGTTGGACTGAAGCTTTCTTT. Translation gives CASSQGWTEAFF.